Following are 14 T cell receptor beta chains from one sample sequenced in a study of blood T cells in healthy people across ages. A J-beta primer mix and a sample-barcoded 5' primer were used in a second PCR of roughly 7 to 12 cycles. MiXCR, run by TCRdb on the 5' RACE reads, gives a single entry per CDR3 protein. The data contain roughly 1.5 million distinct CDR3 sequences, 35% to 45% of them seen just once; the ten biggest clones take up approximately 4%. Sequenced: blood. These receptors originate from a woman younger than 35 in good health.

The chain has TRBV10-3 and TRBJ2-1; the D gene is possibly TRBD2 (6 bases). The germline CDR1 and CDR2 sequences are ENHRY and SYGVKD. V lost 10 bases and J lost 9, with 19 bases in between. CDR3 length: 13 amino acids. The CDR3 loop reads CATARDSDGEQFF. The CDR3 DNA sequence: TGTGCCACTGCCAGGGACTCCGACGGTGAGCAGTTCTTC.

The chain is built from TRBV6-6 and TRBJ1-1; no clear D gene. The CDR3 totals 12 residues. The germline gives CDR1 MNHNY, CDR2 SVGAGI (reference sequence). Trimming shortened V by 6 bases and J by 3 bases, and 8 bases separated the two germline ends. CDR3 nucleotides: TGTGCCAGCAGCCGCCACGACACTGAAGCTTTCTTT. It encodes CASSRHDTEAFF.

The chain is built from TRBV12-3 or TRBV12-4 and TRBJ1-2, with unresolved D. This CDR3 is built from 11 residues. Trimming removed 6 bases at V and 13 bases at J, with 15 bases between. For the CDR3, the DNA is TGTGCCAGCAGCCCCCCCCCTCCTTTCACCTTC. Translating it yields CASSPPPPFTF.

The chain joins TRBV5-1 to TRBJ2-1, with 7 nucleotides matching TRBD2. The end of the DNA fits TRBJ2-7 better, so the J call may be wrong. CDR3 length equals 15 residues. Germline-derived CDR1 and CDR2 are SGHRS and YFSETQ. CDR3 loop: CASSSMGGSYNEQYF. For the CDR3, the DNA is TGCGCCAGCAGCTCAATGGGGGGGTCCTACAATGAGCAGTACTTC.

The J gene is TRBJ2-5, the V gene TRBV9; 7 bases line up with TRBD1. V lost 10 bases and J lost 11; bases outside the gene matches: 14. CDR1 and CDR2 from the germline V gene are SGDLS and YYNGEE. The CDR3 is made up of 12 amino acids. In DNA form, the CDR3 reads TGTGCCGGCAACATACAGGGGAATGAGCAGTACTTC. Its protein is CAGNIQGNEQYF.

This chain links TRBV7-6 with TRBJ2-3; D is unclear. The CDR3 totals 16 residues. V was cut by 1 base and J by 2 bases, with 13 bases left in between. Germline V CDR1 and CDR2: SGHVS, FNYEAQ. CDR3 protein: CASSLGSSSSTDTQYF. CDR3 sequence (DNA): TGTGCCAGCAGCTTAGGAAGTAGTTCTTCCACAGATACGCAGTATTTT.

The V and J genes are TRBV6-5 and TRBJ1-2, with 8 bases fitting TRBD1. After removal of 1 base from V and 4 bases from J, the junction contained 8 bases not matched to a gene. Per germline, CDR1 MNHEY and CDR2 SVGAGI. This CDR3 is built from 16 residues. The CDR3 DNA is TGTGCCAGCAGTTACTACCCTCGACAGGGGACCTATGGCTACACCTTC. Translated: CASSYYPRQGTYGYTF.

This clonotype was picked up many times. The chain recombines TRBV25-1 with TRBJ2-3, with 8 bases matching TRBD1. Trimming took 0 bases from V and 1 from J; bases not matched to a gene: 3. CDR1 and CDR2 from the germline V gene are MGHDK and SYGVNS. This CDR3 has 16 residues. CDR3 amino acids: CASSEYGTGRTDTQYF. CDR3 sequence (DNA): TGTGCCAGCAGTGAATACGGGACAGGTCGCACAGATACGCAGTATTTT.

This chain connects TRBV12-3 or TRBV12-4 to TRBJ2-3; D may be TRBD1 or TRBD2 (5 bases each). Trimming took 9 bases from V and 3 from J, leaving 13 bases between them. The CDR3 contains 13 residues. CDR3 protein: CASKWGKTDTQYF. The CDR3 DNA reads as TGTGCCAGTAAGTGGGGGAAAACAGATACGCAGTATTTT.

Notes on this clonotype: A read error may be the cause here, since a much bigger clone is one base away. The missing conserved phenylalanine or tryptophan at the end of this CDR3 makes a read error likely. This rearrangement joins TRBV27 to TRBJ2-7; D is unresolved. The V gene's germline CDR1 is MNHEY and CDR2 SMNVEV (reference sequence). V shed 3 bases and J shed 4 bases, with 7 bases lying between them. The CDR3 is 12 residues long. For the CDR3, the DNA is TGTGCCAGCAGTTTTACGCCGTACGAGCAGTACCTC. Its translation: CASSFTPYEQYL.

The table lists this clonotype with a few counts. This chain uses TRBV12-3 or TRBV12-4 with TRBJ1-1, with TRBD1 matching 7 bases. V shed 3 bases and J 1 base; nucleotides not matched to a gene: 8. The CDR3 contains 16 residues. CDR3 region: CASSFGNRGQNTEAFF. The CDR3 DNA is TGTGCCAGCAGTTTTGGTAACAGGGGCCAGAACACTGAAGCTTTCTTT.

As regards this clonotype: An end of the junction differs from the germline gene, which may be a read error. For the CDR3, the DNA is TGTGCCGGCAGCTTATCAGGACAGGGGGATTCACCCCTCCACTTT. It encodes CAGSLSGQGDSPLHF. The chain joins TRBV7-3 to TRBJ1-6; 10 nucleotides align to TRBD1. Per the germline V gene, CDR1 is SGHTA and CDR2 is FQGTGA. The CDR3 runs to 15 residues.

V usage is TRBV6-5 and J usage is TRBJ1-6, with D perhaps matching TRBD1 (6 bases). This CDR3 has 14 amino acids. From germline, CDR1 is MNHEY and CDR2 SVGAGI. V was shortened by 7 bases and J by 7 bases, with 14 bases between the two germline ends. The CDR3 nucleotides read TGTGCCAGCACCCCCAACAGGGCGAATTCACCCCTCCACTTT. This codes for CASTPNRANSPLHF.

CDR3 protein: CASSQDPKREGRTDTQYF. In nucleotides, the CDR3 is TGCGCCAGCAGCCAAGATCCCAAGCGGGAGGGCCGCACAGATACGCAGTATTTT. The chain is built from TRBV4-1 and TRBJ2-3; 10 bases agree with TRBD2. The CDR3 totals 18 residues. The ends lost 0 bases at V and 1 base at J; junction bases unmatched: 7. Germline V gene sequence: CDR1 MGHRA, CDR2 YSYEKL.